This entry is about one T cell receptor beta chain. This sample was taken from a study of Graves' ophthalmopathy and Graves' hyperthyroidism. The V gene's germline CDR1 is DFQATT and CDR2 SNEGSKA (reference sequence). V lost 1 base to trimming and J lost 0 bases, with 16 bases between them. The CDR3 has 16 residues. The sequenced template was RNA, covering the TCR beta CDR3 region. First-round RT-PCR used HTBI primers; second-round multiplex PCR followed. One entry per CDR3 protein, called by TCRdb with MiXCR from the multiplex PCR reads. The data hold a few hundred thousand distinct CDR3 sequences, with 15% observed a single time. Stable hyperthyroidism was defined by absence of ophthalmopathy within 18 months of follow-up. Someone took the PBMCs out of 10 ml of fresh peripheral blood.

Source material: peripheral blood. The V and J genes are TRBV20-1 and TRBJ2-7; the D gene is possibly TRBD2 (5 bases). This TCR was recovered from a woman between 18 and 29 years old with stable Graves' hyperthyroidism. The CDR3 loop is CSARGITRLSSYEQYF. The CDR3 coding sequence is TGCAGTGCTAGAGGTATCACTAGGCTGAGCTCCTACGAGCAGTACTTC.